This T cell receptor beta chain emerged from a study of vaccination effects on CD4 cells after COVID-19. Study as a whole: Culturing of about 2 million PBMC per well took place with around 9.4 IU/ml IL-2 and 7.5 to 10 ug/ml peptides. General study results and limits: Early timepoints after infection were absent, and convalescent patients were few in the study. Mainly new clones induced by vaccination were found among post-vaccine spike-reactive clones in convalescents.

The germline V and J ends were trimmed by 7 bases and 1 base, with 17 bases remaining between them. The germline gives CDR1 KGHDR, CDR2 SFDVKD. The CDR3 contains 16 residues. CD4+ T cell isolation took place after approximately 11 days of culture. It was on days 3 and 7 that half the medium was replaced with IL-2 medium. As concerns this clone: Its target is not known.

TCRdb's table, derived via immunoSEQ multiplex PCR, lists solely in-frame clones and lacks some. The sample shows some 50,000 clones, roughly 72% of them seen only once. The source material was CD4+ T cells from PBMCs cultured without peptide, sampled before COVID-19 vaccination. This rearrangement joins TRBV24-1 to TRBJ2-3; D ambiguous. The sequence came from a human donor who had a prior SARS-CoV-2 infection. The CDR3 nucleotides read TGTGCCACCAGCGAAACACGTGGACGTGGCACAGATACGCAGTATTTT. Amino acids: CATSETRGRGTDTQYF.